This TCR beta chain originates from a study of blood T cell repertoires in COVID-19 (dated by TCRdb to 2020 to 2021). Looking at the study overall: Samples from collaborators originated in the United States, Italy and Spain and spanned both the acute and convalescent phases of COVID-19. Subjects who had been exposed to COVID-19, were actively infected with it, or had recovered from it provided the deeply sampled blood TCRbeta repertoires that made up the dataset. Where HLA class I and class II types were available, the types were taken from metadata supplied by the sample provider, not from assay-based typing. Nearly every sample came with metadata listing a de-identified subject ID, COVID-19 status, age in years and sex. Samples were obtained from the ongoing ImmuneRACE study (first 160 participants) and from about 1,300 subjects provided by 6 global collaborators. The repertoires were made available in a free public database intended to serve as a resource for research on the immune response to SARS-CoV-2. The prospective study material was composed of cDNA or gDNA derived from T cells, B-cell-depleted T cells, or PBMCs. What the authors observed across the whole study: How much clinical and demographic metadata was included differed by source and by participant, and the metadata was provided uncurated.

TCRbeta CDR3 regions were amplified from genomic DNA using the immunoSEQ Assay, a bias-controlled multiplex PCR. As for the original processing: Nucleated cell counts per sample were estimated from amplification of reference gene primers within the assay. To quantify the absolute abundance of each unique TCRbeta CDR3 rearrangement, sequence reads were collapsed and filtered. Productive Simpson clonality was computed per sample as the square root of Simpson's diversity index over productive rearrangements. As stored in TCRdb, this immuneACCESS dataset retains in-frame rearrangements with V and J assigned. A fraction of the clones does not appear; measured against another copy, unresolved V genes explain less than half of the discrepancy, and the remainder lacks a known reason. V, J and clone size were drawn from that table, and D and trimming were deduced from the DNA. This sample lists under 95,000 clones; around nine tenths were detected once. In total, the top ten clones hold 4.5% to 6% of the sample.

Whole blood was collected in K2EDTA tubes by collaborating institutions according to the institutions' own protocols. For TCRbeta analysis, collaborators shipped samples as frozen whole blood, isolated PBMCs, or DNA extracted from either of those sample types. A note on this clone: It has no known antigen specificity. The input lacks base qualities; no much larger clone sits a single base away.

The CDR3 numbers 14 residues from cysteine through phenylalanine. Only the CDR3 DNA stays, 42 bases, in frame from base 1. Clipping removes 3 bases from V and 5 bases from J, with 3 as the unmatched junction base count. CDR1 and CDR2 are drawn from the germline V gene: SGHRS, YFSETQ. The origin of this receptor is a woman older than 75 with acute or convalescent COVID-19. Sequenced: peripheral blood. The chain links TRBV5-1 with TRBJ1-5; 9 nucleotides in the junction match TRBD1. The DNA reads TGCGCCAGCAGCTCGGGACAGGGAGATCAGCCCCAGCATTTT. This sequence encodes CASSSGQGDQPQHF.